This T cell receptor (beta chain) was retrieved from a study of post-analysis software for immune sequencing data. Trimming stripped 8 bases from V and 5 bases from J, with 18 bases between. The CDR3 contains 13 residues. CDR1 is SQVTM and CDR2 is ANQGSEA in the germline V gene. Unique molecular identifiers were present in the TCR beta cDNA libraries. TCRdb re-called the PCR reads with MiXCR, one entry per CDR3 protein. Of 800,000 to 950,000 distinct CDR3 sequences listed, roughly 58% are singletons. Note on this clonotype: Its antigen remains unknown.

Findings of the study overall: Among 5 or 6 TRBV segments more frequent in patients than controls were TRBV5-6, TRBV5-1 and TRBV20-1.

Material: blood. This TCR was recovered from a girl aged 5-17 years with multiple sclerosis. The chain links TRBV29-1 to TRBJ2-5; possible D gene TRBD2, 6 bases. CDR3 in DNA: TGCAGCCTTTCCGGGGCGGCGGGGGAGACCCAGTACTTC. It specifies CSLSGAAGETQYF.